This T cell receptor (beta chain) was recorded in a study of blood T cell repertoires in COVID-19. Study in general: Sites across the United States, Italy and Spain contributed samples from acute and convalescent COVID-19. T cells, B-cell-depleted T cells, or PBMCs provided the cDNA or gDNA that served as material.

In the source study's methods: Reference gene primer amplification gave estimated nucleated cell counts. TCRdb's table, derived via immunoSEQ multiplex PCR, lists solely in-frame clones and lacks some. V and J calls and clone size are as listed in that table; D and trimming were resolved from the DNA. The repertoire holds 130,000 or so clones, with approximately 90% as singletons. Trimming shortened V by 7 bases and J by 8 bases, and 9 bases separated the two germline ends. Looked up from germline, CDR1 is SGDLS and CDR2 is YYNGEE. CDR3 size: 11 residues. The chain combines TRBV9 with TRBJ1-4; no clear D gene. The source of this sequence is a man aged 45-65 years with acute or convalescent COVID-19. The sample was peripheral blood. DNA of the CDR3: TGTGCCAGCGCGGCGGGGGAAAAACTGTTTTTT. It encodes CASAAGEKLFF. The entire variable domain, with the rest obtained from reference TRBV9 and TRBJ1-4, is as follows: DSGVTQTPKHLITATGQRVTLRCSPRSGDLSVYWYQQSLDQGLQFLIQYYNGEERAKGNILERFSAQQFPDLHSELNLSSLELGDSALYFCASAAGEKLFFGSGTQLSVL.